This note documents a single T cell receptor beta chain sequence. The table came from immunoSEQ multiplex PCR; TCRdb's copy has only in-frame clones and leaves some out. This table holds roughly 100,000 clones, 86% found once. The data are from a study of T cell responses to AZD1222 COVID-19 vaccine. The CDR3 totals 14 residues. Trimming removed 2 bases at V and 0 bases at J, with 5 bases between. Looked up from germline, CDR1 is MNHNY and CDR2 is SVGAGI (reference sequence). Source: peripheral blood, taken on day 0 of AZD1222 vaccination. The V and J genes are TRBV6-6 and TRBJ1-3, with D unclear. This receptor was taken from an adult in good health. CDR3 coding DNA: TGTGCCAGCAGTTACCGGGCCTCTGGAAACACCATATATTTT. Protein product: CASSYRASGNTIYF.